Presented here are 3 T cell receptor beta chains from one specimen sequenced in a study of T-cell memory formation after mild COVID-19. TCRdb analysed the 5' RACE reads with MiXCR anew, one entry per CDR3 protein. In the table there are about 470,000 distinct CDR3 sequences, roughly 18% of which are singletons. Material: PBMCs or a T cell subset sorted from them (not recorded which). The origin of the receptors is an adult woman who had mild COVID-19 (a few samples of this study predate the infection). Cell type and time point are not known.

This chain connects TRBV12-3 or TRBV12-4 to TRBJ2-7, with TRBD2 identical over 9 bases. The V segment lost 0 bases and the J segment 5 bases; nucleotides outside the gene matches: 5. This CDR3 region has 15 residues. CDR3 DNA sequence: TGTGCCAGCAGTTTAGCGCGGGAGGGCCGGAACGAGCAGTACTTC. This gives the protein CASSLAREGRNEQYF.

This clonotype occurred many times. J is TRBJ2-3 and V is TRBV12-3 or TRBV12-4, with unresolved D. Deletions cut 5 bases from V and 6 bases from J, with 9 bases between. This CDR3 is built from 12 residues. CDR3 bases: TGTGCCAGCAGTCGCGCCCCGGATACGCAGTATTTT. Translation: CASSRAPDTQYF.

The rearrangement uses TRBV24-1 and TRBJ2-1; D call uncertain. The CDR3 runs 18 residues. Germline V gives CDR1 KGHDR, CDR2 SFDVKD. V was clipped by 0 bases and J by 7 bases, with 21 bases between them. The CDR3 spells CATSDLKGNKWNRNEQFF. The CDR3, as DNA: TGTGCCACCAGTGATTTGAAGGGAAACAAATGGAATAGGAATGAGCAGTTCTTC.